What follows is one T cell receptor beta chain and its context. This record belongs to a study of blood T cell repertoires in COVID-19. Background on the study: Both acute and convalescent COVID-19 samples were obtained from the United States, Italy and Spain.

Participant-reported clinical history was the basis for cohort assignment. Exposed study participants had met a COVID-19 case within 2 weeks before entry. Libraries were prepared by immunoSEQ multiplex PCR; TCRdb keeps only in-frame clonotypes and omits some of them. The sample consists of around 270,000 clones, roughly 88% of them appearing once. V lost 4 bases, J lost 4 bases, and 6 bases stayed unmatched. The CDR3 is 14 amino acids. Germline V gene data show CDR1 as SGHNT and CDR2 as YYREEE (reference sequence). The chain has TRBV5-4 and TRBJ1-2; 8 bases are a match to TRBD1. The sequenced sample was PBMCs or T cells enriched from blood (not recorded which). The TCR was taken from a woman aged 40 to 49 who had been exposed to COVID-19. The CDR3 reads CASSPGGGSYGYTF. CDR3 nucleotides: TGTGCCAGCAGCCCAGGGGGCGGTAGCTATGGCTACACCTTC.